Following are 5 T cell receptor beta chains from one sample sequenced in a study of lung T cells in sarcoidosis with Löfgren's syndrome. TCRdb itself ran the reads through MiXCR, one entry per CDR3 protein. Of 60,000 to 70,000 distinct CDR3 sequences listed, about 20% are singletons. Source material: CD4+ T cells from PBMCs. These receptors were obtained from a human donor with sarcoidosis (Löfgren's syndrome or another form), or a control subject (not recorded which).

For this clonotype: One base away lies a much larger clone, so this may be a sequencing read error. This chain joins TRBV28 and TRBJ2-5, with 7 bases matching TRBD1. Germline lookup yields CDR1 MDHEN and CDR2 SYDVKM. Trimming removed 6 bases from V and 2 bases from J; junction bases left unmatched: 3. This CDR3 contains 13 residues. The DNA for the CDR3 is TGTGCCAGCAGGGGACAGTTACAAGAGACCCAGTACTTC. It specifies CASRGQLQETQYF.

This clonotype was detected ten times or more. The chain recombines TRBV6-1 with TRBJ2-1; 12 nucleotides agree with TRBD2. V was pared by 5 bases and J by 5 bases, with 7 bases of the junction left unmatched. Germline loops: CDR1 MNHNS, CDR2 SASEGT. This CDR3 region has 16 residues. The CDR3: CASSRGLAGIHNEQFF. CDR3 coding DNA: TGTGCCAGCAGTCGCGGACTAGCGGGGATTCACAATGAGCAGTTCTTC.

This clonotype was detected many times. The chain has TRBV27 and TRBJ1-1; 10 bases are a match to TRBD1. This CDR3 contains 17 residues. The V gene end was trimmed by 5 bases and the J gene end by 0 bases; junction bases not matched to a gene: 9. Germline V gene sequence: CDR1 MNHEY, CDR2 SMNVEV (reference sequence). CDR3 sequence (DNA): TGTGCCAGCAGTCCGGGACAGGGGCGAAACATGAACACTGAAGCTTTCTTT. Translating it yields CASSPGQGRNMNTEAFF.

This clonotype has at least ten counts. The chain joins TRBV28 to TRBJ1-2, with TRBD1 matching 7 bases. V was clipped by 10 bases and J by 0 bases; unmatched bases: 8. CDR1 and CDR2 from the germline V gene are MDHEN and SYDVKM. The CDR3 runs 14 residues. The CDR3: CAIEQGRANYGYTF. Written as DNA, the CDR3 is TGTGCCATCGAACAGGGGAGGGCTAACTATGGCTACACCTTC.

This clonotype turned up a few times. The rearrangement links TRBV7-3 to TRBJ2-1; a possible D gene is TRBD2 (5 bases). CDR3 length equals 13 residues. Germline V gene sequence: CDR1 SGHTA, CDR2 FQGTGA. The V end lost 5 bases, the J end lost 3 bases, and 8 bases lay between the germline ends. CDR3 coding DNA: TGTGCCAGCAGCCCGGGGAGCTACAATGAGCAGTTCTTC. Translating it yields CASSPGSYNEQFF.